This TCR beta chain was found in a study of blood T cell repertoires in COVID-19. Across the whole study: Material from acute and convalescent COVID-19 was sourced from the United States, Italy and Spain. Sources were T cells, B-cell-depleted T cells, or PBMCs; the material itself was cDNA or gDNA.

Original handling: How many nucleated cells were present was estimated from reference gene primer amplification. Measured with immunoSEQ multiplex PCR; TCRdb has only the in-frame clones, and not every one. The V and J calls and clone size were taken over from that table, and D and trimming were inferred from the DNA. The data hold 250,000 to 350,000 clones, with 89% observed a single time. The V and J ends lost 1 base and 3 bases respectively, with 16 bases between them. Germline CDR1 and CDR2: LGHDT and YNNKEL (reference sequence). The CDR3 spans 16 residues. The sample consisted of peripheral blood. The chain employs TRBV3-1 (or the pseudogene TRBV3-2) and TRBJ2-7, with a tentative D call TRBD2 (6 bases). The receptor's source is a man younger than 35 who had recovered from COVID-19. The CDR3 region has the DNA TGTGCCAGCAGCCAAGGTTCCCTTACGGGACTCTACGAGCAGTACTTC. Its protein product is CASSQGSLTGLYEQYF.